The table lists the clone carrying this T cell receptor beta chain with many counts. Co-extracting RNA and DNA was done with roughly 17-34 mg of unsorted bulk tissue as input. This record belongs to a study of tumor-infiltrating lymphocytes in primary liver carcinoma. From approximately 550 ng of total RNA, TCR beta-specific cDNA was reverse-transcribed using a constant-region primer. Each TCR beta library was derived from three nested multiplex PCR rounds that employed slightly modified ARM-PCR. TCRdb fed the multiplex PCR reads into MiXCR, producing one record per CDR3 protein. The table has about 120,000 distinct CDR3 sequences, around 65% seen once. The TCR originated in a woman aged 55-75 years with primary liver carcinoma and hepatitis B virus infection. Sequencing was performed on tumor-adjacent normal liver tissue.

CDR3 residues: CASSQDLLAGNNEQFF. Here the CDR3 DNA reads TGTGCCAGCAGCCAAGATCTGCTAGCGGGGAACAATGAGCAGTTCTTC. The rearrangement uses TRBV14 and TRBJ2-1; 9 bases are shared with TRBD2. The CDR3 is 16 amino acids. The V gene end was trimmed by 0 bases and the J gene end by 5 bases; junction bases not matched to a gene: 5. Germline V gene data show CDR1 as SGHDN and CDR2 as FVKESK.